A single TCR beta chain is shown here with its context. Its antigen remains unknown. Germline CDR1 is SGHRS and CDR2 is YFSETQ. V was pared by 1 base and J by 7 bases, with 24 bases between. The CDR3 spans 17 residues. These data originate in a study of CD8 T cells in ankylosing spondylitis. Notes on the study in general: Seemingly distinctive of ankylosing spondylitis blood was a TCR beta motif formed by eight highly homologous variants. Disease-linked clones bore a CD8+ phenotype, appearing relatively rarely in peripheral blood. It was reported that disease-linked clones were significantly enriched in matched ankylosing spondylitis synovial fluid.

Using quantitative 5'-RACE with molecular barcodes, the authors made TCR beta libraries. TCRdb called the 5' RACE reads again in MiXCR, with one record for every CDR3 protein. The sample has 350,000 or so distinct CDR3 sequences, roughly 8% seen once. The rearrangement uses TRBV5-1 and TRBJ2-7; D call uncertain. Sequencing used blood, either unsorted or a sorted T cell fraction (not recorded which). This TCR derives from a male donor with ankylosing spondylitis. In nucleotides, the CDR3 is TGCGCCAGCAGCTTGCGCTTCCGGGTGGCCTTCCACTTTGAGCAGTACTTC. This encodes CASSLRFRVAFHFEQYF.